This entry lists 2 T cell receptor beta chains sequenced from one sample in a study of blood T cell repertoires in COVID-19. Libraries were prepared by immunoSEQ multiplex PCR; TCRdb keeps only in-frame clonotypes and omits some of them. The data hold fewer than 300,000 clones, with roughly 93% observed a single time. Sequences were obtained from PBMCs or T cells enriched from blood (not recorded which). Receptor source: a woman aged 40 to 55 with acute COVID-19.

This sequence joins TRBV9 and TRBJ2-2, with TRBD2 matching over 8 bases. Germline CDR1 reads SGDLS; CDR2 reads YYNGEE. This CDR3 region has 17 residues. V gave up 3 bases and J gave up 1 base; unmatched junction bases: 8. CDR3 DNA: TGTGCCAGCAGCGCCAACCTACTAGCGGAGAACACCGGGGAGCTGTTTTTT. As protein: CASSANLLAENTGELFF.

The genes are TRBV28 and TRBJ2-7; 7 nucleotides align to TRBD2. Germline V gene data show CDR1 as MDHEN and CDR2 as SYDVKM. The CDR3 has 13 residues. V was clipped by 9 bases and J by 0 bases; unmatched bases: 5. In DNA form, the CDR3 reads TGTGCCAGTACGGGGGACTACTCCTACGAGCAGTACTTC. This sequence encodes CASTGDYSYEQYF.